The source of this T cell receptor (beta chain) is a study of response to subunit inactivated influenza vaccine. Study-level points and caveats: Every seasonal influenza vaccination brings in few new T cells, the authors suggested.

This clonotype was seen a few times. Its target is unknown. The V gene's germline CDR1 is MGHDK and CDR2 SYGVNS. The V end was cut by 3 bases, the J end by 10 bases, with 12 bases between. The CDR3 has 12 residues. TCRdb used MiXCR to reprocess the RT-PCR reads, holding one entry per CDR3 protein. The data hold 650,000 to 850,000 distinct CDR3 sequences, with approximately 13% observed a single time. V is TRBV25-1 and J is TRBJ1-1; D is uncertain. The sequence came from a man aged 50 to 59 who received an inactivated influenza vaccine. The material was PBMCs from blood, obtained less than 15 days before vaccination. CDR3 loop: CASSDQRWRAFF. Written as DNA, the CDR3 is TGTGCCAGCAGTGATCAGCGTTGGCGAGCTTTCTTT.